The clone carrying this T cell receptor (beta chain) has at least ten counts. Its antigen remains unidentified. The CDR3 has 15 residues. V was pared by 4 bases and J by 6 bases, with 21 bases between. Germline values: CDR1 SQVTM, CDR2 ANQGSEA. Researchers prepared the TCRbeta library using unique molecular identifiers, the study reports. TCRdb reprocessed the PCR reads via MiXCR and lists one record per CDR3 protein. Of about 240,000 distinct CDR3 sequences listed, about a quarter are singletons. These data originate in a study of T-cell reconstitution after alpha-beta-depleted transplantation in children. Study-wide points: Some patients showed high day-60 TCRbeta diversity, which derived from surviving recipient T cells and thymic progenitors. Expanded clones from the graft, numbering several hundred, reportedly supplied alpha-beta T cells about two months after transplant. Among T cells one year after transplant, newly produced cells accounted for most counts and diversity.

The sample was PBMCs, taken before TCRalphabeta/CD19-depleted stem cell transplant. The source of this sequence is a girl aged 2 to 9 with Fanconi anemia, due to receive a stem cell transplant. The chain is built from TRBV29-1 and TRBJ2-5, with D perhaps matching TRBD1 or TRBD2 (6 bases each). The CDR3 protein is CSVVRGILAKKTQYF. The CDR3 coding sequence is TGCAGCGTTGTGAGGGGGATTCTAGCGAAGAAGACCCAGTACTTC.